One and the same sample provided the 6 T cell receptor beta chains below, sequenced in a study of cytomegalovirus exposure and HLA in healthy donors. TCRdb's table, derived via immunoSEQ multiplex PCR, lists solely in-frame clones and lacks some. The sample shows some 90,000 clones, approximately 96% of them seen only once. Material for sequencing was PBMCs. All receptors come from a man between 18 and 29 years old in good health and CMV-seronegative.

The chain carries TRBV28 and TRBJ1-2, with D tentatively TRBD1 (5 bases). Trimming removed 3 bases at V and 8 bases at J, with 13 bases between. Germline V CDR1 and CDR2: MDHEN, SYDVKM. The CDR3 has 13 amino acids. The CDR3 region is CASSFGAGPGYTF. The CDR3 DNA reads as TGTGCCAGCAGTTTTGGGGCAGGGCCCGGCTACACCTTC.

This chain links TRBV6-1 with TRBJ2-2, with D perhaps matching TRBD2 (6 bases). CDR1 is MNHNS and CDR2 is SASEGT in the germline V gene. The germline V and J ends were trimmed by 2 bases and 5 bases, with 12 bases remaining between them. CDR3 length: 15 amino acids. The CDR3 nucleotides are TGTGCCAGCAGTGAAAGGGGACTTACAACCGGGGAGCTGTTTTTT. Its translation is CASSERGLTTGELFF.

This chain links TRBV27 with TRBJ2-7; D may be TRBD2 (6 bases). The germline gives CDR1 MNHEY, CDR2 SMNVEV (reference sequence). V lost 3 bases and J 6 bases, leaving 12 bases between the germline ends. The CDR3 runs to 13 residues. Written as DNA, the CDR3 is TGTGCCAGCAGTTTTACCGGGGGTGGCGAGCAGTACGTC. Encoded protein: CASSFTGGGEQYV.

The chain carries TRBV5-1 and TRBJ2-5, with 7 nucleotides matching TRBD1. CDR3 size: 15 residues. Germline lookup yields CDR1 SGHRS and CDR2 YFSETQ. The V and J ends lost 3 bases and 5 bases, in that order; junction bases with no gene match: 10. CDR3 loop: CASSSPLTGTETQYF. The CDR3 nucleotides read TGCGCCAGCAGCTCGCCACTGACAGGGACGGAGACCCAGTACTTC.

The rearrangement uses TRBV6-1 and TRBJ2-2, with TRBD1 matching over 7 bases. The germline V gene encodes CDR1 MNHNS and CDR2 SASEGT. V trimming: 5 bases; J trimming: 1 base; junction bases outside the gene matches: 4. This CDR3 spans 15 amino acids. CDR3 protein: CASSRRTGNTGELFF. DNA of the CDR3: TGTGCCAGCAGTAGAAGGACAGGGAACACCGGGGAGCTGTTTTTT.

The DNA for the CDR3 is TGTGCCAGCGGGGCAGGGGGAGCTGGAAACACCATATATTTT. As protein: CASGAGGAGNTIYF. This chain joins TRBV6-5 and TRBJ1-3, with 7 bases identical to TRBD1. Unmatched junction bases numbered 6, after V lost 8 bases and J lost 2 bases. Germline-derived CDR1 and CDR2 are MNHEY and SVGAGI. The CDR3 runs to 14 residues.